This T cell receptor beta chain is from a study of metastatic and nonmetastatic thyroid tumors. On the study more broadly: From malignant and benign thyroid patients, repertoires in blood and in tumor or nodule tissue were compared.

Per the germline V gene, CDR1 is LNHDA and CDR2 is SQIVND (reference sequence). Between the trimmed V and J ends, which lost 10 bases and 8 bases, there was a span of 17 bases. The CDR3 totals 12 residues. In the original analysis: A distant-metastasis classifier for papillary thyroid cancer was built using CDR3 differences across clinicopathological groups. Via MiXCR, TCRdb re-called the PCR reads. TCRdb, rather than the study authors, made the V and J calls. The sample includes roughly 40,000 clones, about 16% seen only once; the top ten take around 4%. Patients were all untreated before their thyroid surgery. This clone is medium-sized within its sample.

The chain links TRBV19 to TRBJ1-2; D possibly corresponds to TRBD1 (6 bases). The sequence derives from a female donor with papillary thyroid cancer or a benign thyroid nodule (not recorded which). Some clones in this sample may be carry-over from other donors' samples. The sample taken for sequencing was blood. CDR3 sequence reads: CATTPGEGGYTF. CDR3 in DNA: TGTGCCACCACGCCAGGGGAGGGAGGCTACACCTTC. The full variable domain, with the rest looked up from reference TRBV19 and TRBJ1-2, is DGGITQSPKYLFRKEGQNVTLSCEQNLNHDAMYWYRQDPGQGLRLIYYSQIVNDFQKGDIAEGYSVSREKKESFPLTVTSAQKNPTAFYLCATTPGEGGYTFGSGTRLTVV.